The 17 T cell receptor beta chains given below trace back to one sample, sequenced in a study of blood T cell repertoires in COVID-19. Generated by immunoSEQ multiplex PCR, the TCRdb table keeps only in-frame clones and is missing some. The repertoire has 350,000 to 400,000 clones, over 75% of them found once; the top ten carry 1.5% to 2.5%. Sequenced input: PBMCs or T cells enriched from blood (not recorded which). These receptors were obtained from a man in his forties or fifties in a cohort exposed to, infected with or recovered from COVID-19 (not recorded which).

The gene calls are TRBV6-5 and TRBJ2-7; perhaps TRBD2 as D (5 bases). CDR1 is MNHEY and CDR2 is SVGAGI in the germline V gene. V lost 10 bases, J lost 0 bases, and 16 bases lay in between. The CDR3 is 14 residues long. The CDR3 DNA is TGTGCCACGATCAAAGTAGGGAGCTCCTACGAGCAGTACTTC. This sequence encodes CATIKVGSSYEQYF.

This chain connects TRBV5-1 to TRBJ2-7; D might be TRBD1 (6 bases). In germline, CDR1 is SGHRS, CDR2 YFSETQ. V lost 10 bases and J lost 2, with 16 bases in between. The CDR3 extends over 13 amino acids. CDR3 in DNA: TGCGCCTCCGGACAGCACTCTACCTACGAGCAGTACTTC. Amino acid sequence: CASGQHSTYEQYF.

The genes are TRBV29-1 and TRBJ2-2; 7 bases line up with TRBD2. V lost 6 bases to trimming and J lost 7 bases; unmatched junction nucleotides: 8. Germline CDR1 and CDR2: SQVTM and ANQGSEA. The CDR3 runs 13 residues. The CDR3 nucleotides are TGCAGCGTCCGTCGGGCTAGCGGCGGGGAGCTGTTTTTT. It encodes CSVRRASGGELFF.

This chain uses TRBV27 with TRBJ2-6; TRBD1 is a possible D gene (6 bases). The germline gives CDR1 MNHEY, CDR2 SMNVEV (reference sequence). The CDR3 length is 17 residues. V was clipped by 3 bases and J by 1 base, with 13 bases between them. CDR3 in DNA: TGTGCCAGCAGTTTGAAGCAGGGGTGGTCTGGGGCCAACGTCCTGACTTTC. Its translation is CASSLKQGWSGANVLTF.

V usage is TRBV4-1 and J usage is TRBJ2-6, with a possible D match to TRBD1 (5 bases). This CDR3 is built from 20 residues. Trimming cost V 0 bases and J 0 bases, with 18 bases left between them. Germline V gene lookup returns CDR1 MGHRA and CDR2 YSYEKL. The CDR3: CASSQEGRVGPGSGANVLTF. CDR3 DNA: TGCGCCAGCAGCCAAGAAGGTAGGGTGGGGCCAGGCTCTGGGGCCAACGTCCTGACTTTC.

This clone was seen only a few times. This chain connects TRBV14 to TRBJ2-5; D gene ambiguous. This CDR3 comprises 14 residues. V was shortened by 3 bases and J by 5 bases, with 13 bases between the two germline ends. CDR1 SGHDN and CDR2 FVKESK come from the germline V gene. DNA for the CDR3: TGTGCCAGCAGCCATCACGGGTTCGGGGAGACCCAGTACTTC. Translation: CASSHHGFGETQYF.

The rearrangement links TRBV3-1 (or the pseudogene TRBV3-2) to TRBJ2-2, with 8 bases aligning to TRBD2. CDR3 length: 15 residues. Germline values: CDR1 LGHDT, CDR2 YNNKEL (reference sequence). Losses at the gene ends were 1 base for V and 7 bases for J; bases not matched to a gene: 5. The CDR3: CASSQAGGVDGELFF. The CDR3 coding sequence is TGTGCCAGCAGCCAAGCGGGAGGGGTCGACGGGGAGCTGTTTTTT.

CDR3 in amino acids: CASSVIAGENYEQYF. The CDR3 nucleotides are TGTGCCAGCAGCGTAATAGCGGGAGAGAACTACGAGCAGTACTTC. The rearrangement uses TRBV5-4 and TRBJ2-7; TRBD2 agrees at 9 bases. This CDR3 has 15 amino acids. V lost 4 bases to trimming and J lost 3 bases; unmatched junction nucleotides: 8. The germline V gene encodes CDR1 SGHNT and CDR2 YYREEE (reference sequence). Together with reference TRBV5-4 and TRBJ2-7, the CDR3 gives the full variable domain: ETGVTQSPTHLIKTRGQQVTLRCSSQSGHNTVSWYQQALGQGPQFIFQYYREEENGRGNFPPRFSGLQFPNYSSELNVNALELDDSALYLCASSVIAGENYEQYFGPGTRLTVT.

V gene TRBV30 combines with J gene TRBJ1-2, with a weak D call TRBD1 (5 bases). V lost 4 bases to trimming and J lost 3 bases, with 9 bases between them. The CDR3 is 12 residues long. CDR1 is GTSNPN and CDR2 is SVGIG in the germline V gene (reference sequence). The CDR3 region has the DNA TGTGCCTGGACAGGGCCCTACTATGGCTACACCTTC. Protein sequence: CAWTGPYYGYTF.

The chain combines TRBV3-1 (or the pseudogene TRBV3-2) with TRBJ2-3; 12 positions match TRBD2. The germline V gene encodes CDR1 LGHDT and CDR2 YNNKEL (reference sequence). The CDR3 has 14 residues. V shed 4 bases and J 6 bases; nucleotides not matched to a gene: 2. In DNA, the CDR3 is TGTGCCAGCAGCCTGACTAGCGGGAGTGATACGCAGTATTTT. This codes for CASSLTSGSDTQYF.

V is TRBV5-1 and J is TRBJ2-3, with 9 bases that match TRBD2. This CDR3 has 14 amino acids. The junction had 9 bases not matched to a gene; V was cut back by 8 bases and J by 5 bases. Germline assignment: CDR1 SGHRS and CDR2 YFSETQ. The CDR3, as DNA: TGCGCCAGTACGCAGCGGGAGGAAATAGATACGCAGTATTTT. It encodes CASTQREEIDTQYF.

The rearrangement uses TRBV28 and TRBJ1-2; maybe TRBD1 (6 bases). CDR1 is MDHEN and CDR2 is SYDVKM in the germline V gene. This CDR3 comprises 17 residues. With 3 bases removed from V and 4 bases from J, the gap between germline ends came to 21 bases. CDR3 region: CASSFRLYRDLRYGYTF. The CDR3 region has the DNA TGTGCCAGCAGTTTCAGGCTGTACAGGGACCTTCGCTATGGCTACACCTTC.

This clone was found a few times. The chain joins TRBV3-1 (or the pseudogene TRBV3-2) to TRBJ2-2, with TRBD2 as a possible D gene (6 bases). Looked up from germline, CDR1 is LGHDT and CDR2 is YNNKEL (reference sequence). V was clipped by 4 bases and J by 5 bases, with 32 bases between them. CDR3 size: 21 residues. The CDR3 DNA is TGTGCCAGCAGCCGGAACCGGGACTTCGGCACTTCGGTGGCTTTTACCGGGGAGCTGTTTTTT. Protein product: CASSRNRDFGTSVAFTGELFF.

This rearrangement joins TRBV27 to TRBJ1-6, with D uncertain. Looked up from germline, CDR1 is MNHEY and CDR2 is SMNVEV (reference sequence). V lost 3 bases and J lost 5, with 8 bases in between. The CDR3 is 14 residues long. The CDR3 sequence: CASSFITDNSPLHF. CDR3 in DNA: TGTGCCAGCAGTTTTATTACAGATAATTCACCCCTCCACTTT.

The genes are TRBV6-5 and TRBJ2-2; TRBD2 matches at 9 bases. CDR1 and CDR2 from the germline V gene are MNHEY and SVGAGI. After removal of 6 bases from V and 4 bases from J, the junction contained 6 bases not matched to a gene. CDR3 size: 15 residues. CDR3 amino acids: CASSLAGEGTGELFF. The CDR3 DNA reads TGTGCCAGCAGCTTAGCGGGAGAAGGCACCGGGGAGCTGTTTTTT.

J is TRBJ2-7 and V is TRBV21-1; whether TRBD2, the table's D call, matches the DNA was not checked. TRBV21-1 is an annotated pseudogene. The CDR3 length is 12 residues. CDR3 DNA: TGTGCCAGCACGGACTCTTCCTACGAGCAGTACTTC. Amino acids: CASTDSSYEQYF.

The chain joins TRBV9 to TRBJ1-2; 7 bases fit TRBD1. V shed 4 bases, J shed 4 bases, and the junction held 10 bases outside the gene matches. This CDR3 spans 15 amino acids. CDR1 is SGDLS, CDR2 YYNGEE, per germline. CDR3 in DNA: TGTGCCAGCAGCTCAAGAGCCCAGGGGGGCTATGGCTACACCTTC. Amino acids: CASSSRAQGGYGYTF.